The T cell receptor beta chain described here comes from a study of cytomegalovirus exposure and HLA in healthy donors. General observations from the study: Most TCR beta V segments were productive about 87% or about 30% of the time in an earlier analysis. TCR beta V- and J-gene trimming, according to a later analysis, was linked to a missense DCLRE1C variant. TCR beta sequences reportedly predicted the HLA-A and HLA-B alleles of most subjects accurately.

This clone was observed a few times. Its antigen remains unidentified. CDR1 and CDR2 from the germline V gene are MNHNY and SVGAGI (reference sequence). The CDR3 covers 11 residues. The V gene lost 7 bases and the J gene lost 5 bases, with 7 bases spanning the gap. Nominally healthy donors provided the samples, though records likely missed some immune exposures. With 60 Vbeta and 13 Jbeta primers, the PCR was carried out. Assay: immunoSEQ multiplex PCR; the TCRdb copy retains only in-frame clones and omits some. The top ten clones hold about 2.4% of a sample with roughly 160,000 clones, 65% to 85% of them seen once.

Sequencing was carried out using PBMCs. This TCR was sampled from a male donor in good health and CMV-seronegative. The rearrangement uses TRBV6-6 and TRBJ2-3, with D possibly being TRBD1 (5 bases). The CDR3 is CASIRGDTQYF. CDR3 coding DNA: TGTGCCAGCATTAGGGGAGATACGCAGTATTTT.